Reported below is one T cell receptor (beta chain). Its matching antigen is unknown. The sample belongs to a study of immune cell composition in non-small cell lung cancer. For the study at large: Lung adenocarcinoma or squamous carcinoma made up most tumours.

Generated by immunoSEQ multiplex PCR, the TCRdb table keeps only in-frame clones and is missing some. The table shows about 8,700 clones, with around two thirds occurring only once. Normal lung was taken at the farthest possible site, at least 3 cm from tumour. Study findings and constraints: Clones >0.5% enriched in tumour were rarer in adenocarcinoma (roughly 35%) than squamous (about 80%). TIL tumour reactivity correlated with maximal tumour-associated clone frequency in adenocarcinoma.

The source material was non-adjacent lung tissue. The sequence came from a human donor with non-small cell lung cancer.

As DNA, the CDR3 is TGTGCCAGCACCGCGGACAGGGTGGGTGAAAAACTGTTTTTT. This codes for CASTADRVGEKLFF. The rearrangement links TRBV2 to TRBJ1-4, with 8 bases identical to TRBD1. There are 14 residues in the CDR3. V lost 7 bases and J lost 7; bases outside the gene matches: 8. The germline V gene has CDR1 SNHLY and CDR2 FYNNEI.